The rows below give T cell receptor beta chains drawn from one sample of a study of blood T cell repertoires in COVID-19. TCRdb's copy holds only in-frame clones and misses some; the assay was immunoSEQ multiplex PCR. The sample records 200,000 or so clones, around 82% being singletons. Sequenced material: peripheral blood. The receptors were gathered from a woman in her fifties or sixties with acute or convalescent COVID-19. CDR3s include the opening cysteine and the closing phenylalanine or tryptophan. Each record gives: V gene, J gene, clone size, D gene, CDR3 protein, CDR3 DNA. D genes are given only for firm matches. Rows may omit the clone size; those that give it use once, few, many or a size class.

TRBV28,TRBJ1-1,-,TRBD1,CASSYSGQANTEAFF,TGTGCCAGCAGTTACAGTGGACAGGCGAATACTGAAGCTTTCTTT
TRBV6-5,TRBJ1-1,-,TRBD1,CASRDRANTEAFF,TGTGCCAGCAGGGACAGGGCAAACACTGAAGCTTTCTTT
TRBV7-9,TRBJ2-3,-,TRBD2,CASSFTSGITDTQYF,TGTGCCAGCAGCTTTACTAGCGGTATCACAGATACGCAGTATTTT
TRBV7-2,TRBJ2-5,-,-,CASSLGGGGRGETQYF,TGTGCCAGCAGCTTAGGTGGCGGGGGCCGAGGAGAGACCCAGTACTTC
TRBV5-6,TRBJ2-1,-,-,CASSLASGNEQFF,TGTGCCAGCAGCTTGGCGTCCGGCAATGAGCAGTTCTTC
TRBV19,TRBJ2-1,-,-,CASRVRGSRLSNEQFF,TGTGCCAGTAGGGTCCGGGGTTCTAGGTTAAGCAATGAGCAGTTCTTC
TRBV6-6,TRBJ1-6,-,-,CASSRGRGSSYNSPLHF,TGTGCCAGCAGCCGAGGGCGGGGGAGCTCCTATAATTCACCCCTCCACTTT
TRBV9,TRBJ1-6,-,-,CASSQRQNSPLHF,TGTGCCAGCAGCCAAAGACAGAATTCACCCCTCCACTTT
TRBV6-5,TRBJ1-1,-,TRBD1,CASRTGTGTTEAFF,TGTGCCAGCAGAACAGGGACAGGGACAACTGAAGCTTTCTTT
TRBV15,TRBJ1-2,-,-,CATSTELSTNGYTF,TGTGCCACCAGCACTGAGCTGTCGACAAATGGCTACACCTTC
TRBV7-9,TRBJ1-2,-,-,CASSYRQDNYGYTF,TGTGCCAGCAGCTACCGACAGGACAACTATGGCTACACCTTC
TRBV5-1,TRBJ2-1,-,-,CASSETGLYNEQFF,TGCGCCAGCAGCGAAACAGGGCTATACAATGAGCAGTTCTTC
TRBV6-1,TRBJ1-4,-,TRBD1,CASSEKQGAYEKLFF,TGTGCCAGCAGTGAAAAACAGGGGGCTTATGAAAAACTGTTTTTT
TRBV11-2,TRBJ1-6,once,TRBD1,CASSWTGANSPLHF,TGTGCCAGCAGTTGGACAGGTGCGAATTCACCCCTCCACTTT
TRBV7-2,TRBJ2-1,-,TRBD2,CASRPGTSGYEQFF,TGTGCCAGCCGACCCGGGACTAGCGGCTATGAGCAGTTCTTC
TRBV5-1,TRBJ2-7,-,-,CASKNHYEQYF,TGCGCCAGCAAAAATCACTACGAGCAGTACTTC
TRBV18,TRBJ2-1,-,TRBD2,CASSPSQAGGRDNEQFF,TGTGCCAGCTCACCTAGCCAGGCGGGGGGCCGTGACAATGAGCAGTTCTTC
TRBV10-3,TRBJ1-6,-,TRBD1,CATRPGTGRYNSPLHF,TGTGCCACCCGTCCCGGGACAGGGAGATACAATTCACCCCTCCACTTT
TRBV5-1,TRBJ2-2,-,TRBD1,CATSKGAAGELFF,TGCGCCACCAGTAAGGGGGCGGCCGGGGAGCTGTTTTTT
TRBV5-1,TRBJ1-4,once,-,CASSFTDSNEKLFF,TGCGCCAGCAGCTTTACCGACAGTAATGAAAAACTGTTTTTT
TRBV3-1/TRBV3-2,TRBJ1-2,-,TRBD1,CASSQGQGMAGTF,TGTGCCAGCAGCCAAGGACAGGGGATGGCGGGCACCTTC
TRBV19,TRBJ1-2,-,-,CASRSYTGQYGYTF,TGTGCCAGTAGAAGTTACACCGGACAGTATGGCTACACCTTC
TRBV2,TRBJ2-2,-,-,CASQPSTRVTGELFF,TGTGCCAGCCAACCCTCAACTAGGGTTACCGGGGAGCTGTTTTTT
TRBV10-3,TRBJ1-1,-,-,CAISESSGTEAFF,TGTGCCATCAGTGAGTCGAGCGGGACTGAAGCTTTCTTT
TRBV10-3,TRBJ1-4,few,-,CATTGGHNEKLFF,TGTGCCACCACGGGGGGGCACAATGAAAAACTGTTTTTT
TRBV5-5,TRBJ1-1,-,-,CASSISTVNTEAFF,TGTGCCAGCAGCATCTCGACAGTGAACACTGAAGCTTTCTTT
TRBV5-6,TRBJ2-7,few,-,CASSMGVTSGEQYF,TGTGCCAGCAGCATGGGAGTTACCTCGGGGGAGCAGTACTTC
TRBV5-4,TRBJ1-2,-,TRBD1,CASSFPGTASGYTF,TGTGCCAGCAGCTTCCCCGGGACAGCTAGTGGCTACACCTTC
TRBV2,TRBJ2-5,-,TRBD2,CASAGLAGVQETQYF,TGTGCCAGCGCGGGACTAGCGGGGGTTCAAGAGACCCAGTACTTC
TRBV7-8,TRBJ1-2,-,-,CASSPGVVDGYTF,TGTGCCAGCAGCCCAGGGGTAGTGGATGGCTACACCTTC
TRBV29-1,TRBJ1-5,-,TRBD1,CSVVTGVGQPQHF,TGCAGCGTTGTCACAGGGGTGGGTCAGCCCCAGCATTTT
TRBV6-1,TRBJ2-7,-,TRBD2,CASSGRFSGVSYEQYF,TGTGCCAGCAGTGGTCGCTTTAGCGGGGTTTCCTACGAGCAGTACTTC
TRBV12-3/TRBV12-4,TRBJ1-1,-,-,CASSLIVSEAFF,TGTGCCAGCAGTTTGATAGTGTCTGAAGCTTTCTTT
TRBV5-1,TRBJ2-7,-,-,CASSFYLGHYEQYF,TGCGCCAGCAGCTTCTATCTGGGCCACTACGAGCAGTACTTC
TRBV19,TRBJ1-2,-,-,CASRLLQGGYGYTF,TGTGCCAGTAGACTTTTACAGGGCGGCTATGGCTACACCTTC
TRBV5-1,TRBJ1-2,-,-,CASSLEGSAGYTF,TGCGCCAGCAGCTTGGAGGGGTCAGCTGGCTACACCTTC
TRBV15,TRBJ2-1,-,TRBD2,CATKNGRGDYNEQFF,TGTGCCACCAAAAACGGGAGGGGGGACTACAATGAGCAGTTCTTC
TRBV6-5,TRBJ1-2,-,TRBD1,CASSRQGARGDGYTF,TGTGCCAGCAGTCGGCAGGGGGCACGGGGGGATGGCTACACCTTC
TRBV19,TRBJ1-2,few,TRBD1,CASRNGGQGSGYTF,TGTGCCAGTAGGAACGGAGGACAGGGGTCTGGCTACACCTTC
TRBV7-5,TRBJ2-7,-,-,CVRSLDHRGHTYEQYF,TGTGTCAGAAGCTTAGACCACAGGGGCCACACCTACGAGCAGTACTTC
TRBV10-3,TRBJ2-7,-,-,CAISESHGTYEQYF,TGTGCCATCAGTGAGTCGCACGGGACCTACGAGCAGTACTTC
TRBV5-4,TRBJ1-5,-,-,CASSVLNQPQHF,TGTGCCAGCAGTGTACTGAATCAGCCCCAGCATTTT
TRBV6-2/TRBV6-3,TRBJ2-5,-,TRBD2,CASSYLAGGLRTQYF,TGTGCCAGCAGTTATCTAGCGGGGGGCCTCAGGACCCAGTACTTC
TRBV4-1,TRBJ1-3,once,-,CASSQDSNSGNTIYF,TGCGCCAGCAGCCAAGATAGTAACTCTGGAAACACCATATATTTT
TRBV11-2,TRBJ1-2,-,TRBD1,CASSALAGQATNYGYTF,TGTGCCAGCAGCGCCCTTGCCGGACAGGCGACCAACTATGGCTACACCTTC
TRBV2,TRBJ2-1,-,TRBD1,CASQSTQGSAEQFF,TGTGCCAGCCAATCGACACAGGGGTCCGCTGAGCAGTTCTTC
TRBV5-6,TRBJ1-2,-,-,CASSSVIAEVDYGYTF,TGTGCCAGCAGCTCTGTTATTGCAGAGGTGGACTATGGCTACACCTTC
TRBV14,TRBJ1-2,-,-,CASSIGQKLNYGYTF,TGTGCCAGCAGTATCGGACAGAAACTTAACTATGGCTACACCTTC
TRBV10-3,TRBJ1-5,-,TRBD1,CAISEGQGDNQPQHF,TGTGCCATCAGTGAGGGACAGGGTGACAATCAGCCCCAGCATTTT
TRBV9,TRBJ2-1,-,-,CASSAGRNEQFF,TGTGCCAGCAGCGCCGGTCGGAATGAGCAGTTCTTC
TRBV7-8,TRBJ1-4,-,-,CASSYIGGEKLFF,TGTGCCAGCAGCTACATAGGGGGAGAAAAACTGTTTTTT
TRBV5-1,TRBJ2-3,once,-,CASSSTEGGDTQYF,TGCGCCAGCAGCTCTACTGAAGGCGGAGATACGCAGTATTTT
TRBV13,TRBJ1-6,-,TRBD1,CASSSGQGNSPLHF,TGTGCCAGCAGCTCGGGACAGGGGAATTCACCCCTCCACTTT